The 22 T cell receptor beta chains below all came from one sample that was sequenced in a study of cytomegalovirus exposure and HLA in healthy donors. PCR amplification relied on 60 Vbeta primers (plus 13 Jbeta primers). TCRdb's table, derived via immunoSEQ multiplex PCR, lists solely in-frame clones and lacks some. Of 90,000 to 95,000 clones listed, 78% are singletons. The specimen sequenced was PBMCs. The source is a male donor in good health and CMV-seropositive.

This chain joins TRBV6-1 and TRBJ1-5, with no clear D. The CDR3 runs 15 residues. Trimming cost V 0 bases and J 3 bases, with 9 bases left between them. Germline V gene lookup returns CDR1 MNHNS and CDR2 SASEGT. The DNA of the CDR3 is TGTGCCAGCAGTGAAGCCAACAGTCACAATCAGCCCCAGCATTTT. Its translation is CASSEANSHNQPQHF.

The chain is built from TRBV5-1 and TRBJ2-7; D is undetermined. The CDR3 runs 14 residues. V was cut by 1 base and J by 0 bases, with 8 bases left in between. Germline values: CDR1 SGHRS, CDR2 YFSETQ. The CDR3 DNA follows: TGCGCCAGCAGCTTGATTACAGACTCCTACGAGCAGTACTTC. Translation: CASSLITDSYEQYF.

This clone was observed a few times. This chain connects TRBV9 to TRBJ2-3, with TRBD2 identical over 14 bases. The CDR3 has 19 amino acids. The V gene end was trimmed by 3 bases and the J gene end by 5 bases; junction bases not matched to a gene: 14. CDR1 SGDLS and CDR2 YYNGEE come from the germline V gene. The CDR3 DNA reads TGTGCCAGCAGCGAACCCGGGACTAGCGGGAGTAGGTTTGGAGATACGCAGTATTTT. Its protein is CASSEPGTSGSRFGDTQYF.

The rearrangement uses TRBV5-5 and TRBJ2-7; 16 bases agree with TRBD2. The CDR3 runs to 18 residues. The V segment lost 3 bases and the J segment 2 bases; nucleotides outside the gene matches: 8. Germline V gene sequence: CDR1 SGHKS, CDR2 YYEKEE (reference sequence). CDR3 residues: CASSSSYGTSGRAYEQYF. CDR3 nucleotide sequence: TGTGCCAGCAGCTCCTCCTACGGGACTAGCGGGAGGGCCTACGAGCAGTACTTC.

The chain joins TRBV5-4 to TRBJ2-2, with 9 bases matching TRBD2. Germline assignment: CDR1 SGHNT and CDR2 YYREEE (reference sequence). V trimming: 1 base; J trimming: 3 bases; junction bases outside the gene matches: 1. The CDR3 runs 15 residues. The CDR3 is CASSLSGRHTGELFF. CDR3 in DNA: TGTGCCAGCAGCTTGAGCGGGAGGCACACCGGGGAGCTGTTTTTT.

Only one count was recorded for this clone. The chain is built from TRBV6-5 and TRBJ2-7; D might be TRBD1 (6 bases). V was trimmed by 6 bases and J by 0 bases, leaving 12 bases between them. The CDR3 extends over 14 amino acids. Germline V gene lookup returns CDR1 MNHEY and CDR2 SVGAGI. This chain's CDR3 is CASRQGLSSYEQYF. Here the CDR3 DNA reads TGTGCCAGCAGACAGGGTCTGAGCTCCTACGAGCAGTACTTC.

The genes are TRBV27 and TRBJ1-2; the D gene is possibly TRBD1 (5 bases). Germline CDR1 and CDR2: MNHEY and SMNVEV (reference sequence). V lost 6 bases and J 7 bases, leaving 21 bases between the germline ends. The CDR3 runs 15 residues. The CDR3 bases are TGTGCCAGCAGCTCCAATTTTGGGGGGAGGAGTGGCTACACCTTC. Its translation is CASSSNFGGRSGYTF.

The gene calls are TRBV28 and TRBJ2-7, with D unclear. This CDR3 is built from 14 residues. V was cut by 7 bases and J by 0 bases, with 13 bases left in between. Germline V gene sequence: CDR1 MDHEN, CDR2 SYDVKM. The CDR3 DNA reads TGTGCCAGCATCACCGCTGCGAGCTCCTACGAGCAGTACTTC. It specifies CASITAASSYEQYF. Full variable domain (outside the CDR3, taken from reference TRBV28 and TRBJ2-7): DVKVTQSSRYLVKRTGEKVFLECVQDMDHENMFWYRQDPGLGLRLIYFSYDVKMKEKGDIPEGYSVSREKKERFSLILESASTNQTSMYLCASITAASSYEQYFGPGTRLTVT.

The chain couples TRBV5-1 to TRBJ2-7; tentative D call: TRBD1 (6 bases). This CDR3 region has 14 residues. The V end lost 2 bases, the J end lost 0 bases, and 9 bases lay between the germline ends. Germline-derived CDR1 and CDR2 are SGHRS and YFSETQ. The CDR3 bases are TGCGCCAGCAGCTTCAGGGGTGGCTCCTACGAGCAGTACTTC. It translates to CASSFRGGSYEQYF. Full variable domain (rest looked up from reference TRBV5-1 and TRBJ2-7): KAGVTQTPRYLIKTRGQQVTLSCSPISGHRSVSWYQQTPGQGLQFLFEYFSETQRNKGNFPGRFSGRQFSNSRSEMNVSTLELGDSALYLCASSFRGGSYEQYFGPGTRLTVT.

This chain joins TRBV7-3 and TRBJ2-3; perhaps TRBD1 as D (5 bases). Germline-derived CDR1 and CDR2 are SGHTA and FQGTGA. V dropped 5 bases and J dropped 0 bases, with 9 bases sitting between them. This CDR3 has 14 residues. CDR3 DNA sequence: TGTGCCAGCAGCCCGGACATAAGCACAGATACGCAGTATTTT. This encodes CASSPDISTDTQYF.

There are a few counts of this clone. The chain has TRBV6-1 and TRBJ1-1; no clear D. The CDR3 totals 14 residues. The V gene's germline CDR1 is MNHNS and CDR2 SASEGT. V dropped 7 bases and J dropped 4 bases, with 16 bases sitting between them. The CDR3 region has the DNA TGTGCCAGCAAATCATCAGCACAGAGCACTGAAGCTTTCTTT. Translating it yields CASKSSAQSTEAFF.

The chain recombines TRBV9 with TRBJ2-3; 9 bases fit TRBD2. The CDR3 totals 16 residues. With 0 bases clipped from V and 1 base from J, the junction kept 3 bases outside the gene matches. In germline, CDR1 is SGDLS, CDR2 YYNGEE. The CDR3 sequence: CASSVGGGRGTDTQYF. CDR3 sequence (DNA): TGTGCCAGCAGCGTAGGAGGCGGGAGGGGCACAGATACGCAGTATTTT.

The J gene is TRBJ1-1, the V gene TRBV29-1; D is possibly TRBD1 (6 bases). The length of the CDR3 is 13 residues. Germline V gives CDR1 SQVTM, CDR2 ANQGSEA. Trimming removed 4 bases at V and 0 bases at J, with 9 bases between. The CDR3 nucleotides read TGCAGCGTTGCAGGGGCGGTGAACACTGAAGCTTTCTTT. Translated: CSVAGAVNTEAFF.

The rearrangement links TRBV28 to TRBJ1-2; 7 nucleotides match TRBD1. The CDR3 spans 15 residues. The germline gives CDR1 MDHEN, CDR2 SYDVKM. V shed 6 bases and J 3 bases; nucleotides not matched to a gene: 10. The CDR3 loop is CASRSPGGVDYGYTF. CDR3 sequence (DNA): TGTGCCAGCAGATCCCCAGGGGGTGTTGACTATGGCTACACCTTC.

This rearrangement joins TRBV6-6 to TRBJ2-3; D is ambiguous. V shed 0 bases and J shed 0 bases, with 10 bases lying between them. Germline values: CDR1 MNHNY, CDR2 SVGAGI (reference sequence). CDR3 length: 16 amino acids. CDR3 nucleotides: TGTGCCAGCAGTTACTCGACTTTAGCTAGCACAGATACGCAGTATTTT. This translates into CASSYSTLASTDTQYF.

Only a few counts were recorded for this clone. This specimen includes other DNA sequences encoding the same CDR3. The CDR3, as DNA: TGCGCCAGCAGCTTGACGGGGGGGTACAATGAGCAGTTCTTC. Its translation: CASSLTGGYNEQFF. This chain connects TRBV5-1 to TRBJ2-1; TRBD2 agrees at 8 bases. Germline CDR1 and CDR2: SGHRS and YFSETQ. Trimming took 1 base from V and 4 from J; bases not matched to a gene: 1. The CDR3 loop spans 14 amino acids.

The genes are TRBV7-2 and TRBJ2-7; 9 bases are a match to TRBD2. Germline V gene data show CDR1 as SGHTA and CDR2 as FQGNSA. This CDR3 contains 19 residues. The V and J ends lost 5 bases and 2 bases, in that order; junction bases with no gene match: 19. The CDR3 protein is CASSDPSGNPWGSAYEQYF. The CDR3 nucleotides read TGTGCCAGCAGCGACCCTAGCGGGAACCCTTGGGGGTCAGCCTACGAGCAGTACTTC.

This sequence joins TRBV6-6 and TRBJ1-3, with D hard to call. This CDR3 is 14 amino acids long. Germline V gene sequence: CDR1 MNHNY, CDR2 SVGAGI (reference sequence). V was shortened by 0 bases and J by 2 bases, with 5 bases between the two germline ends. CDR3 nucleotide sequence: TGTGCCAGCAGTTACTCGGAGACTGGAAACACCATATATTTT. Its translation is CASSYSETGNTIYF.

The CDR3 DNA sequence: TGTGCCAGTAGTGGCGGGGGGCGCCTCTACGAGCAGTACTTC. Protein: CASSGGGRLYEQYF. The chain links TRBV19 to TRBJ2-7; 8 positions agree with TRBD2. Germline assignment: CDR1 LNHDA and CDR2 SQIVND (reference sequence). The V and J ends lost 5 bases and 3 bases, in that order; junction bases with no gene match: 6. This CDR3 spans 14 amino acids.

This chain joins TRBV20-1 and TRBJ1-4; no clear D. Germline loops: CDR1 DFQATT, CDR2 SNEGSKA (reference sequence). V shed 3 bases and J shed 7 bases, with 6 bases lying between them. This CDR3 is 11 amino acids long. This CDR3 is CSASKSEKLFF. DNA for the CDR3: TGCAGTGCTAGTAAATCTGAAAAACTGTTTTTT.

The chain recombines TRBV19 with TRBJ1-1; 8 bases fit TRBD1. The CDR3 is 14 residues long. The germline V gene encodes CDR1 LNHDA and CDR2 SQIVND (reference sequence). Trimming removed 6 bases from V and 0 bases from J; junction bases left unmatched: 3. The CDR3 DNA reads as TGTGCCAGTAGCTGGACAGGGATGAACACTGAAGCTTTCTTT. Its translation: CASSWTGMNTEAFF. Drawing the rest from reference TRBV19 and TRBJ1-1, the complete variable domain is DGGITQSPKYLFRKEGQNVTLSCEQNLNHDAMYWYRQDPGQGLRLIYYSQIVNDFQKGDIAEGYSVSREKKESFPLTVTSAQKNPTAFYLCASSWTGMNTEAFFGQGTRLTVV.

This chain links TRBV10-1 with TRBJ2-1; TRBD1 matches 8 bases. With V trimmed by 6 bases and J by 8 bases, 27 bases remained unmatched. This CDR3 region has 20 residues. The germline V gene encodes CDR1 WNHNN and CDR2 SYGVQD (reference sequence). CDR3 residues: CASRERQGQGARPDLYEQFF. For the CDR3, the DNA is TGCGCCAGCAGAGAGCGCCAAGGACAGGGTGCCCGTCCTGATCTCTATGAGCAGTTCTTC.